Below, 3 T cell receptor beta chains from the same sample are listed, as sequenced in a study of cytotoxic CD8 clonotypes in ibrutinib-treated CLL. Clones were sequenced by immunoSEQ multiplex PCR, and TCRdb holds only the in-frame ones, with some missing. This sample has 35,000 to 45,000 clones, with about 70% found just once. The sample in question was PBMCs, obtained at disease progression, from a patient treated with ibrutinib. The receptors originated from a human donor with chronic lymphocytic leukemia.

The chain recombines TRBV5-1 with TRBJ2-7, with D possibly matching TRBD1 (6 bases). The CDR3 is 15 amino acids. In germline, CDR1 is SGHRS, CDR2 YFSETQ. Trimming took 3 bases from V and 2 from J, leaving 15 bases between them. CDR3 protein: CASSSQFYRAYEQYF. The DNA of the CDR3 is TGCGCCAGCAGCTCCCAGTTTTACAGGGCCTACGAGCAGTACTTC. The full variable domain, completed using reference TRBV5-1 and TRBJ2-7, is KAGVTQTPRYLIKTRGQQVTLSCSPISGHRSVSWYQQTPGQGLQFLFEYFSETQRNKGNFPGRFSGRQFSNSRSEMNVSTLELGDSALYLCASSSQFYRAYEQYFGPGTRLTVT.

This chain joins TRBV5-4 and TRBJ2-2, with 8 bases that match TRBD2. Looked up from germline, CDR1 is SGHNT and CDR2 is YYREEE (reference sequence). Trimming took 2 bases from V and 5 from J; bases not matched to a gene: 2. The CDR3 is 14 amino acids. The CDR3 bases are TGTGCCAGCAGCTTCCGGGAGGGAACCGGGGAGCTGTTTTTT. It encodes CASSFREGTGELFF.

V gene TRBV5-4 combines with J gene TRBJ1-3, with 8 bases that match TRBD1. Germline assignment: CDR1 SGHNT and CDR2 YYREEE (reference sequence). The length of the CDR3 is 16 residues. The junction had 7 bases not matched to a gene; V was cut back by 2 bases and J by 3 bases. CDR3 in amino acids: CASSFSSTGVGNTIYF. Written as DNA, the CDR3 is TGTGCCAGCAGCTTCTCCTCGACAGGGGTTGGAAACACCATATATTTT.